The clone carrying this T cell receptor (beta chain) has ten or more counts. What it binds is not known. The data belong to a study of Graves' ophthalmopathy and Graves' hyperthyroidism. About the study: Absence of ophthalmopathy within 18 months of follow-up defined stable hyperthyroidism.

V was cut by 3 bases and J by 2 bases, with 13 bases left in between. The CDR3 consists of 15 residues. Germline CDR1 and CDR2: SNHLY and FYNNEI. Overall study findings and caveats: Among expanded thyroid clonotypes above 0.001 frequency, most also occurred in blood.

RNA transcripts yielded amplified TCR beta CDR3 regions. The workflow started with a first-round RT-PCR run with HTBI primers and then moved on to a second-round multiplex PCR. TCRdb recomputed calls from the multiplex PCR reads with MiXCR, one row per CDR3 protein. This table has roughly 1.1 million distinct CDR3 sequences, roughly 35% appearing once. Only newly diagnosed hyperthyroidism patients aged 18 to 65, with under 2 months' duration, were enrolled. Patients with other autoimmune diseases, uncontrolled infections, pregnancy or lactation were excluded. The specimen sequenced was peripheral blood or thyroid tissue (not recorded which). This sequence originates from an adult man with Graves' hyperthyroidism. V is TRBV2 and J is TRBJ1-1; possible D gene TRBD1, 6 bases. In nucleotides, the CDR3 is TGTGCCAGCAGTGAGGGGGGGCAGGCCAACACTGAAGCTTTCTTT. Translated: CASSEGGQANTEAFF.